The clone carrying this T cell receptor beta chain was picked up many times. The antigen is not known. These data are taken from a study of spatial heterogeneity in lung cancer. Study context: Each unique TCR and UMI combination was seen more than ten times on average in raw reads.

In germline, CDR1 is SGHVS, CDR2 FNYEAQ. This CDR3 region has 19 residues. V was pared by 1 base and J by 1 base, with 21 bases between. Time point specified: sample taken at primary tumor resection. Donors were under 90 untreated early-stage non-small cell lung cancer patients. The authors sequenced whole RNA from tumor, nontumor lung or frozen PBMC without sorting. Each CDR3 protein is one row after TCRdb ran MiXCR on the 5' RACE reads. The sample records 4,500 to 6,500 distinct CDR3 sequences, roughly a quarter being singletons. The study, taken as a whole, reports: Tumors with more nonsynonymous mutations had more expanded intratumoral alpha and beta TCRs.

The J gene is TRBJ2-3, the V gene TRBV7-6, with TRBD2 as a possible D gene (6 bases). This TCR was sampled from a male donor with early-stage non-small cell lung cancer. Sequencing used lung tumor tissue, obtained at surgery. The CDR3 region has the DNA TGTGCCAGCAGCTTAGGGGCGTTCGGAGGGGTCAAACGCACAGATACGCAGTATTTT. As protein: CASSLGAFGGVKRTDTQYF.